The 32 T cell receptor beta chains below were found in one sample sequenced in a study of T cells expressing NK-cell markers. No DNA is given; TCRdb re-called the 5' RACE reads and lists each CDR3 protein once. The data include 500,000 or so distinct CDR3 sequences; the top ten clones carry roughly 3.5%. Sequenced input: blood T cells: a sorted CD56 or NKG2C T cell subset, CD4+ or CD8+ T cells, or bulk PBMC T cells (not recorded which). The receptors here all came from a man younger than 30 in good health.

The CDR3 spells CATSVDHGTDTQYF. The rearrangement links TRBV24-1 to TRBJ2-3. The CDR3 consists of 14 residues. Germline CDR1 reads KGHDR; CDR2 reads SFDVKD.

V usage is TRBV2 and J usage is TRBJ2-1; TCRdb's assignment of TRBD1 cannot be checked, as there is no DNA. The germline V gene has CDR1 SNHLY and CDR2 FYNNEI. The CDR3 is 12 residues long. The CDR3 is CASSGAGREQFF.

The CDR3 loop is CATSDALVGSSYNEQFF. This chain links TRBV24-1 with TRBJ2-1; the D gene TCRdb calls, TRBD1, cannot be checked with no DNA. CDR3 length: 17 residues. From germline, CDR1 is KGHDR and CDR2 SFDVKD.

The chain is built from TRBV7-2 and TRBJ2-2. The CDR3 totals 16 residues. Germline assignment: CDR1 SGHTA and CDR2 FQGNSA. The CDR3 loop is CASLPTPVKNTGELFF.

The chain has TRBV6-1 and TRBJ1-2; TCRdb designates TRBD1, a call that cannot be tested without DNA. The CDR3 is made up of 13 amino acids. Germline V lookup: CDR1 MNHNS, CDR2 SASEGT. The CDR3 sequence: CASISTGDYGYTF.

The chain links TRBV27 to TRBJ2-1. The CDR3 runs 13 residues. Germline V gene lookup returns CDR1 MNHEY and CDR2 SMNVEV (reference sequence). CDR3 protein: CASRQTGPNEQFF.

The V and J genes are TRBV5-1 and TRBJ2-5; TCRdb's D call, TRBD2, is unchecked because there is no DNA. CDR3 length: 15 amino acids. Germline CDR1 reads SGHRS; CDR2 reads YFSETQ. CDR3 region: CASSPASGWWETQYF.

CDR3 protein: CASSPESGPRGEQFF. The gene calls are TRBV4-3 and TRBJ2-1; TCRdb returns TRBD2, unconfirmable since there is no DNA. Germline assignment: CDR1 LGHNA and CDR2 YSLEER. This CDR3 has 15 residues.

V usage is TRBV5-8 and J usage is TRBJ2-1. Germline V gene data show CDR1 as SGHTS and CDR2 as YDEGEE. The CDR3 spans 13 residues. The CDR3 here is CASSPPQWGEQFF.

This chain joins TRBV7-9 and TRBJ2-1; TCRdb's D gene call, TRBD1, goes unchecked for lack of DNA. The CDR3 loop spans 12 amino acids. CDR1 and CDR2 (germline): SEHNR, FQNEAQ (reference sequence). CDR3 amino acids: CASSTGLGEQFF.

The chain has TRBV7-2 and TRBJ2-2; TCRdb calls TRBD2, which cannot be checked without DNA. This CDR3 contains 14 residues. The germline gives CDR1 SGHTA, CDR2 FQGNSA. This CDR3 is CASSYGGIAGELFF.

The chain is built from TRBV5-1 and TRBJ2-7; TCRdb proposes TRBD1, but this gene call is untestable without DNA. Germline V lookup: CDR1 SGHRS, CDR2 YFSETQ. The CDR3 loop spans 14 amino acids. The CDR3 reads CASSPGVRADAQYF.

The chain combines TRBV21-1 with TRBJ2-5; TCRdb proposes TRBD2, but this gene call is untestable without DNA. TRBV21-1 is assigned pseudogene status. There are 15 residues in the CDR3. The CDR3 region is CASSNPPPHAGTQYF.

V is TRBV20-1 and J is TRBJ2-5; TCRdb gives TRBD2 as the D gene, but with no DNA this cannot be confirmed. Germline V CDR1 and CDR2: DFQATT, SNEGSKA (reference sequence). This CDR3 spans 16 amino acids. CDR3 residues: CSARGTSGSLGETQYF.

This chain links TRBV19 with TRBJ2-3. The CDR3 consists of 18 residues. CDR1 and CDR2 from the germline V gene are LNHDA and SQIVND (reference sequence). CDR3: CASSMVYSGITSTDTQYF.

The V call is TRBV12-3 or TRBV12-4, the J call TRBJ1-4. The CDR3 runs 14 residues. The CDR3 is CASSPGLSFVKLFF.

The V call is TRBV29-1, the J call TRBJ2-3; TCRdb designates TRBD2, a call that cannot be tested without DNA. The germline V gene encodes CDR1 SQVTM and CDR2 ANQGSEA. The CDR3 covers 16 residues. The CDR3 is CSAGAIRGRGTDTQYF.

The chain links TRBV25-1 to TRBJ2-5. The CDR3 has 16 residues. CDR1 and CDR2 from the germline V gene are MGHDK and SYGVNS. The CDR3: CASSELVGRVQETQYF.

This chain links TRBV12-3 or TRBV12-4 with TRBJ2-4; checking the TCRdb D call of TRBD1 is not possible without DNA. The CDR3 runs to 16 residues. CDR3 protein: CASSKTGQLAKNIQYF.

The CDR3 here is CASSLQDSGEAFF. The gene calls are TRBV12-3 or TRBV12-4 and TRBJ1-1. The CDR3 sequence is 13 residues long.

V and J are TRBV20-1 and TRBJ2-1; with no DNA, the TCRdb D assignment of TRBD2 cannot be verified. CDR1 and CDR2 (germline): DFQATT, SNEGSKA (reference sequence). The CDR3 length is 18 residues. The CDR3 is CSARRGLAGEYIVNEQFF.

V usage is TRBV4-2 and J usage is TRBJ2-3; lacking DNA, the TRBD1 call made by TCRdb goes unchecked. CDR1 and CDR2 from the germline V gene are LGHNA and YNFKEQ. This CDR3 contains 19 residues. CDR3 protein: CASSQVKQGNPLSTDTQYF.

The genes are TRBV25-1 and TRBJ2-7; the D call from TCRdb, TRBD1, cannot be confirmed without DNA. Germline V lookup: CDR1 MGHDK, CDR2 SYGVNS. There are 12 residues in the CDR3. CDR3: CASSRDTLEQYF.

The chain recombines TRBV12-3 or TRBV12-4 with TRBJ1-6; without DNA, the TCRdb call of TRBD1 cannot be checked. CDR3 length: 15 amino acids. CDR3 sequence reads: CASRATGSYNSPLHF.

The chain joins TRBV10-3 to TRBJ1-1. The CDR3 totals 14 residues. The germline gives CDR1 ENHRY, CDR2 SYGVKD. CDR3 sequence: CAITTMEPNTEAFF.

This chain joins TRBV20-1 and TRBJ2-1; TCRdb picks TRBD1, but there is no DNA to check that call. Germline values: CDR1 DFQATT, CDR2 SNEGSKA (reference sequence). The CDR3 spans 14 residues. CDR3 in amino acids: CSAPPLSTLNEQFF.

V usage is TRBV30 and J usage is TRBJ1-4; the D call of TRBD1 rests on TCRdb alone, since no DNA is present to check it. This CDR3 has 13 amino acids. CDR1 is GTSNPN and CDR2 is SVGIG in the germline V gene (reference sequence). The CDR3 sequence is CAWSAQTGEKLFF.

CDR3: CASSPSPAREQYF. V and J are TRBV12-3 or TRBV12-4 and TRBJ2-7; the D call of TRBD2 rests on TCRdb alone, since no DNA is present to check it. The CDR3 is 13 residues long.

This chain joins TRBV27 and TRBJ2-1; TCRdb's D call, TRBD1, is unchecked because there is no DNA. Germline V CDR1 and CDR2: MNHEY, SMNVEV (reference sequence). This CDR3 region has 15 residues. The CDR3 reads CASTLSPRYINEQFF.

The rearrangement joins TRBV30 to TRBJ2-2; lacking DNA, the TRBD1 call made by TCRdb goes unchecked. Per germline, CDR1 GTSNPN and CDR2 SVGIG (reference sequence). CDR3 length: 13 residues. CDR3 region: CAWSVWGLGELFF.

This chain connects TRBV12-3 or TRBV12-4 to TRBJ2-1; TCRdb returns TRBD1, unconfirmable since there is no DNA. The CDR3 totals 11 residues. This chain's CDR3 is CAGQKGVEQFF.

The gene calls are TRBV4-2 and TRBJ2-1; TCRdb proposes TRBD1, but this gene call is untestable without DNA. Germline V gene sequence: CDR1 LGHNA, CDR2 YNFKEQ. The CDR3 runs to 18 residues. The CDR3 protein is CASSQDALTQGGSNEQFF.